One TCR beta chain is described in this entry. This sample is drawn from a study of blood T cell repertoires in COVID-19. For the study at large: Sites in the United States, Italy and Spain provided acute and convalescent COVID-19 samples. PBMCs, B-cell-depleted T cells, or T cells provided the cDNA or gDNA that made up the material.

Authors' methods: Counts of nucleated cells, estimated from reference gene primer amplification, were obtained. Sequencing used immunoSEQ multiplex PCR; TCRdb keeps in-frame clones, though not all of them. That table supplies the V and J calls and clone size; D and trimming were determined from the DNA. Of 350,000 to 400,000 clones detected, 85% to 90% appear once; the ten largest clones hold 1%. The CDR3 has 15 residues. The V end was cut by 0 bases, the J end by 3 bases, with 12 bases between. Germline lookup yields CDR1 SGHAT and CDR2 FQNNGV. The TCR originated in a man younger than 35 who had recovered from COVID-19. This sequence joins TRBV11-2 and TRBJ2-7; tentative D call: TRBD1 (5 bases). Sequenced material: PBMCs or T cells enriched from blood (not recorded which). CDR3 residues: CASSLEWADIYEQYF. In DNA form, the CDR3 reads TGTGCCAGCAGCTTAGAGTGGGCGGACATCTACGAGCAGTACTTC.